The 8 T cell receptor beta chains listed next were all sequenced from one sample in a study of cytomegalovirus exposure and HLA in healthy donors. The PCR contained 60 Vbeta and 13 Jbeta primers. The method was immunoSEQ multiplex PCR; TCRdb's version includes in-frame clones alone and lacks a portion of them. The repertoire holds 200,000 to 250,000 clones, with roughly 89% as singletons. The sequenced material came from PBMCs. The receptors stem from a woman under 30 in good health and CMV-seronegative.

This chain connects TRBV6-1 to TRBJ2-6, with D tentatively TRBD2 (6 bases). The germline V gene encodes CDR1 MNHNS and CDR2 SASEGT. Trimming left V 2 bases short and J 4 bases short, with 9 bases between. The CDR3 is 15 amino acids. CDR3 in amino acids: CASSERESGANVLTF. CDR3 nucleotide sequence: TGTGCCAGCAGTGAACGGGAGTCAGGGGCCAACGTCCTGACTTTC.

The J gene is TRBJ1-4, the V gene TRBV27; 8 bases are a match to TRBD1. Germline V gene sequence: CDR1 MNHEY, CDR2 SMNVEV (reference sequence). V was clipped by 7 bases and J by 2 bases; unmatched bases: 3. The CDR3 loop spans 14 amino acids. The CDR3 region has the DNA TGTGCCAGCACCCGACAGGGGACTAATGAAAAACTGTTTTTT. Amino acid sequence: CASTRQGTNEKLFF.

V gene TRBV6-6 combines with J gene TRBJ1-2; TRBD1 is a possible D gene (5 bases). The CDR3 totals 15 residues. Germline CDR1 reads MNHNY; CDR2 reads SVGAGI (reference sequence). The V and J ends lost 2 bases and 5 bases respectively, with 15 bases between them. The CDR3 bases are TGTGCCAGCAGTTACCCGACGCAGGGTAGATATGGCTACACCTTC. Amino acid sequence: CASSYPTQGRYGYTF.

The CDR3 is CATSGGAYNEQFF. In nucleotides, the CDR3 is TGTGCCACCAGCGGGGGGGCCTACAATGAGCAGTTCTTC. This chain connects TRBV15 to TRBJ2-1; TRBD2 matches 7 bases. There are 13 residues in the CDR3. The trim removed 5 bases at V and 2 bases at J, leaving 0 bases unmatched. Germline values: CDR1 LNHNV, CDR2 YYDKDF (reference sequence).

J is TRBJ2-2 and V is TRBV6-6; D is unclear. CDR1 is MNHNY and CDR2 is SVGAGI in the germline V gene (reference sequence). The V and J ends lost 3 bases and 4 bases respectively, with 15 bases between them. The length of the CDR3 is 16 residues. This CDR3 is CASSYHPEMVTGELFF. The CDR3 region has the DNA TGTGCCAGCAGTTATCACCCGGAGATGGTCACCGGGGAGCTGTTTTTT.

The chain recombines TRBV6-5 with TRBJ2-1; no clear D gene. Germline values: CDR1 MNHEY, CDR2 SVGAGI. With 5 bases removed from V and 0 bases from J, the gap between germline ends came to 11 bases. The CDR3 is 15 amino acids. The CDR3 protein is CASSLDHSSYNEQFF. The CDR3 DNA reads TGTGCCAGCAGTCTAGACCACTCCTCCTACAATGAGCAGTTCTTC.

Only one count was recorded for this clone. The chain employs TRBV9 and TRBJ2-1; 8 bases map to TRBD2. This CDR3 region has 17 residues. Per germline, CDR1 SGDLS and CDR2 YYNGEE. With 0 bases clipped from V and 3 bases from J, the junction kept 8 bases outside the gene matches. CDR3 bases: TGTGCCAGCAGCGTAGGGTCTAGCGGGTTCTTCTACAATGAGCAGTTCTTC. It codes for CASSVGSSGFFYNEQFF.

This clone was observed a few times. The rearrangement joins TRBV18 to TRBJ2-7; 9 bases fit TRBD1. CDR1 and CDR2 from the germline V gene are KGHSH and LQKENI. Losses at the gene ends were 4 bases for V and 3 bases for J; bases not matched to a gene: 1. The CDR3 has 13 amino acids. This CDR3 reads CASSLTGGYEQYF. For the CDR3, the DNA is TGTGCCAGCTCACTGACAGGGGGCTACGAGCAGTACTTC.